The clone carrying this TCR beta chain has a handful of counts. Participants' own reports of clinical history determined their cohort assignment. Cohort 3 donors were reported recovered after two negative PCRs, clearance, or symptom resolution. This CDR3 comprises 14 residues. Germline lookup yields CDR1 SGHDT and CDR2 YYEEEE. The J segment lost 8 bases and the V segment lost 3 bases, leaving 9 bases of the junction unmatched. This sample stems from a study of blood T cell repertoires in COVID-19. Original analysis: For nucleated cells, counts were estimated from reference gene primer amplification. The protocol was immunoSEQ multiplex PCR, while the TCRdb copy is restricted to in-frame clones and leaves out a portion. That table gives V, J and clone size, and the DNA gave D and trimming. Counted here are 170,000 or so clones, more than 80% occurring once; the ten biggest clones make up 6.2%.

This TCR was sampled from a man aged 35-49 years who had recovered from COVID-19. The V call is TRBV5-6, the J call TRBJ1-1, with 8 bases aligning to TRBD1. Sequencing input: PBMCs or T cells enriched from blood (not recorded which). For the CDR3, the DNA is TGTGCCAGCAGCTCGGACGCCGGGACAGGAGAAGCTTTCTTT. It encodes CASSSDAGTGEAFF.